The rows below give T cell receptor beta chains drawn from one sample of a study of control samples from healthy donors and cancer patients. Assay used: immunoSEQ multiplex PCR; TCRdb lists only in-frame clones, some missing. The sample has about 140,000 clones, roughly 92% seen once; the top ten hold over 10%. Sequencing was done on a sample of blood. Every receptor here comes from a middle-aged man in good health. The CDR3 runs from the conserved cysteine through the conserved F or W. A D gene is named only where the DNA matches it firmly. The size of a clone is reported for some rows only, either as once, few or many, or as a class for expanded clones.

j_gene | d_gene | v_gene | abundance | CDR3nt | CDR3aa
TRBJ1-5 | - | TRBV19 | - | TGTGCCAGTAGTATAGAGCCCAGGGGTCCTCAGCCCCAGCATTTT | CASSIEPRGPQPQHF
TRBJ1-5 | - | TRBV11-2 | - | TGTGCCAGCAGCTTATGGGTTCGCGGGGGCCAGCCCCAGCATTTT | CASSLWVRGGQPQHF
TRBJ1-1 | - | TRBV6-1 | - | TGTGCCAGCAGTGATTTCTTATACACTGAAGCTTTCTTT | CASSDFLYTEAFF
TRBJ2-7 | - | TRBV20-1 | - | TGCAGTGCTAGGGGCTCCTACGAGCAGTACTTC | CSARGSYEQYF
TRBJ2-7 | - | TRBV5-1 | - | TGCGCCAGCAGCTTGGCCACCCTTGACGAGCAGTACTTC | CASSLATLDEQYF
TRBJ2-7 | TRBD2 | TRBV7-2 | - | TGTGCCAGCAGCCCGCGGGGGGATACCTTCTCCTACGAGCAGTACTTC | CASSPRGDTFSYEQYF
TRBJ2-3 | TRBD1 | TRBV13 | - | TGTGCCAGCGTTCCAGGGGGTTACACAGATACGCAGTATTTT | CASVPGGYTDTQYF
TRBJ1-6 | - | TRBV28 | few | TGTGCCAGCCGGGCGGGGGGGGCCAATTCACCCCTCCACTTT | CASRAGGANSPLHF
TRBJ2-3 | - | TRBV7-9 | - | TGTGCCAGCAGCCCACCAGGGATCACAGATACGCAGTATTTT | CASSPPGITDTQYF
TRBJ2-2 | - | TRBV21-1 | - | TGTGCCAGCAGCCCCCGGGACCCGAACACCGGGGAGCTGTTTTTT | CASSPRDPNTGELFF
TRBJ1-1 | - | TRBV6-5 | - | TGTGCCAGCAGTTACTCGAAGACTTTGAACACTGAAGCTTTCTTT | CASSYSKTLNTEAFF
TRBJ1-6 | - | TRBV11-2 | - | TGTGCCAGCAGCTCTCTAGCGGATCCCGACCCGGGTTCACCCCTCCACTTT | CASSSLADPDPGSPLHF
TRBJ1-1 | - | TRBV11-2 | - | TGTGCCAGCAGCTTAGAGAGGTCGGGTCGCACTGAAGCTTTCTTT | CASSLERSGRTEAFF
TRBJ1-5 | TRBD1 | TRBV29-1 | - | TGCAGCGTGCTTACAGGGGTAGGTCAGCCCCAGCATTTT | CSVLTGVGQPQHF
TRBJ1-1 | TRBD1 | TRBV25-1 | - | TGTGCTACTCACAGGGGCACTGAAGCTTTCTTT | CATHRGTEAFF
TRBJ2-1 | - | TRBV7-3 | - | TGTGCCAGCAGCCAATCGGGACTGGGAGTCAATGAGCAGTTCTTC | CASSQSGLGVNEQFF
TRBJ2-1 | - | TRBV12-3/TRBV12-4 | - | TGTGCCAGCAGTTCACAGGGAGGCGATGAGCAGTTCTTC | CASSSQGGDEQFF
TRBJ2-5 | - | TRBV5-1 | once | TGCGCCAGCAGCTTGGGACTACAGAAAGAGACCCAGTACTTC | CASSLGLQKETQYF
TRBJ1-2 | - | TRBV4-1 | - | TGCGCCAGCAGCCAAGAAGTACGGGCCACAACCCTCGACTATGGCTACACCTTC | CASSQEVRATTLDYGYTF
TRBJ2-3 | TRBD1 | TRBV5-1 | - | TGCGCCAGCAGCCAAACCCGGGACAGGGTCACAGATACGCAGTATTTT | CASSQTRDRVTDTQYF
TRBJ2-3 | - | TRBV9 | once | TGTGCCAGCAGCGTAGAACAATCAGATACGCAGTATTTT | CASSVEQSDTQYF
TRBJ2-2 | - | TRBV10-1 | few | TGCGCCAGCAGCAGGGCCACCGGGGAGCTGTTTTTT | CASSRATGELFF
TRBJ2-3 | - | TRBV28 | - | TGTGCCAGCAGCGAGGGAATCACAGATACGCAGTATTTT | CASSEGITDTQYF
TRBJ2-2 | - | TRBV28 | - | TGTGCCAGCAGTACCCAAGCCGGGGGGCGGGAGTTAATCGGGGAGCTGTTTTTT | CASSTQAGGRELIGELFF
TRBJ2-3 | - | TRBV5-6 | - | TGTGCCAGCAGCTCCCTCGGTTCAGATACGCAGTATTTT | CASSSLGSDTQYF